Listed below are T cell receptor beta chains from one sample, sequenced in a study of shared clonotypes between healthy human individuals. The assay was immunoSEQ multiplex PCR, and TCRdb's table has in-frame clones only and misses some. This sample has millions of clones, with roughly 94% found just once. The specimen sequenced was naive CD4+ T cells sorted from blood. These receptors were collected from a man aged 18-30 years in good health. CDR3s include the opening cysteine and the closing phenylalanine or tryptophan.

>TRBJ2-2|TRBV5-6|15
CASSLVPDNTGELFF
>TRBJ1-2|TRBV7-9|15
CASSPYSGANYGYTF
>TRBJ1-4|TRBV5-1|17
CASSLGDTVPLNEKLFF
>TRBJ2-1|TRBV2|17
CASSYLTGRVTYNEQFF
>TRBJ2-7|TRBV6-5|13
CASRQGASYEQYF
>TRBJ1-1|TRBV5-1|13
CASSPPGETEAFF
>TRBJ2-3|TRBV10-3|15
CAISASGLAADTQYF
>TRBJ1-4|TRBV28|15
CASSLERRINEKLFF
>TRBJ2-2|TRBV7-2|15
CASTLGGSNTGELFF
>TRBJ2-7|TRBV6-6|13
CASTARAGDEQYF
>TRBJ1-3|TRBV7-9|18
CASSLPATQVFSGNTIYF
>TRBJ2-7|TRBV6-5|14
CASRLGLANDEQYF
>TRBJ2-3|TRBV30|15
CAWSKKRTATDTQYF
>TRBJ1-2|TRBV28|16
CASRLPVSEDNYGYTF
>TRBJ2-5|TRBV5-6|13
CASSLSLLETQYF
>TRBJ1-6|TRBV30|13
CAWSVRGNSPLHF
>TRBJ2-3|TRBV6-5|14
CASSYRLSTDTQYF
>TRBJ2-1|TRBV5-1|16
CASSLSGTSSYNEQFF
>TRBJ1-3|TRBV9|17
CASSARGQPSSGNTIYF
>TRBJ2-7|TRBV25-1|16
CASSEGWRWGRDEQYF
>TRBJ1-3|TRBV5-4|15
CASSHEGGSGNTIYF
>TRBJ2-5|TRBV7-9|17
CASSFSKRDSILETQYF
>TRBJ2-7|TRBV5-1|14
CASSPPGLGYEQYF
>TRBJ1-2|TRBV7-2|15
CASSPQGGPNYGYTF
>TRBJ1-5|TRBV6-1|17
CASSEARGGYGNQPQHF
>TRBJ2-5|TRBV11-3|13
CASSLGIQETQYF
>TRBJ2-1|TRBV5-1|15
CASSLEAGAYNEQFF
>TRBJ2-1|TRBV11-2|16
CASSPQSMSSYNEQFF
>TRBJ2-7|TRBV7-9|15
CASSTGLAGAYEQYF
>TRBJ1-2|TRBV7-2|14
CASSLAGRSLGYTF
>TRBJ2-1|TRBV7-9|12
CASRGDYNEQFF
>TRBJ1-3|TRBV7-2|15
CASVPGQGIGNTIYF
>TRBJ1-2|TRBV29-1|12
CSAAWENYGYTF